This paragraph covers one TCR beta chain sequence. Sequenced by immunoSEQ multiplex PCR; TCRdb stores in-frame clones only, minus some. The table includes around 95,000 clones, 92% detected once. The source of the sample is a study of T cell changes during pregnancy in multiple sclerosis. This CDR3 spans 17 amino acids. Germline V gene data show CDR1 as LNHDA and CDR2 as SQIVND (reference sequence). The J segment lost 0 bases and the V segment lost 4 bases, leaving 3 bases of the junction unmatched. This TCR was recovered from a female donor with multiple sclerosis, enrolled in a pregnancy study. The chain joins TRBV19 to TRBJ2-6, with TRBD2 matching over 10 bases. Sequenced here: peripheral blood, sampled after pregnancy. The CDR3: CASSRVAGGSGANVLTF. The CDR3 region has the DNA TGTGCCAGTAGTAGAGTAGCGGGGGGCTCTGGGGCCAACGTCCTGACTTTC.